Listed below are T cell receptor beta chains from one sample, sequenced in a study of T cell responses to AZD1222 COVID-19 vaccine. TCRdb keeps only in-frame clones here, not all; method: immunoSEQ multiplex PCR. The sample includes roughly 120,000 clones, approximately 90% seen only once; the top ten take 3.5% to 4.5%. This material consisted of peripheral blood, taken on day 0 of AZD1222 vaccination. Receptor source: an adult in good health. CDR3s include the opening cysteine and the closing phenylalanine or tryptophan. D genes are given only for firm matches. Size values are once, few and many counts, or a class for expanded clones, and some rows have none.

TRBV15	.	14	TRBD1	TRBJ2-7	TGTGCCACCAGCAGAGTGGGACAGGACTACGAGCAGTACTTC	CATSRVGQDYEQYF
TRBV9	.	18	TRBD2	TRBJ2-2	TGTGCCAGCAGCGGCCCCAGGGCTAGCGGGGCGAACACCGGGGAGCTGTTTTTT	CASSGPRASGANTGELFF
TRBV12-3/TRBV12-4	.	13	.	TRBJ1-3	TGTGCCAGCAGCCTGGGACGGGGAAACACCATATATTTT	CASSLGRGNTIYF
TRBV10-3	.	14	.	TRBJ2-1	TGTGCCATCAGTGTCGGGGATTCCTACAATGAGCAGTTCTTC	CAISVGDSYNEQFF
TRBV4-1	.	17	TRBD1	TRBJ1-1	TGCGCCAGCAGCCAAATCTCGACAACCTCAGGGGGCCCTGAAGCTTTCTTT	CASSQISTTSGGPEAFF
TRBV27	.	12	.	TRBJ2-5	TGTGCCAGCAGTTTTTGGGGGGGGCCCAAGTACTTC	CASSFWGGPKYF
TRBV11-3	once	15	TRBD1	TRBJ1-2	TGTGCCAGCAGCTTAGGGGACAGGGCTCTCTATGGCTACACCTTC	CASSLGDRALYGYTF
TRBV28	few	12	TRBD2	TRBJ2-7	TGTGCCAGCAGTTGGGGGGGCTACGAGCAGTACTTC	CASSWGGYEQYF
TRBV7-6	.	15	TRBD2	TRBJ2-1	TGTGCCAGCAGCCCCCGGACTAGCCTCTACAATGAGCAGTTCTTC	CASSPRTSLYNEQFF
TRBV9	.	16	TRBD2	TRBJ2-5	TGTGCCAGCAGCGTCGGACTAGCGGGAGTTAAAGAGACCCAGTACTTC	CASSVGLAGVKETQYF
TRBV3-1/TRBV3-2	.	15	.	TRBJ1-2	TGTGCCAGCAGCCAAGAATGGCAGGGGTCGCATGGCTACACCTTC	CASSQEWQGSHGYTF
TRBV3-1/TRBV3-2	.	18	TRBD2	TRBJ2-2	TGTGCCAGCAGCCCGGCTAGCGGGTCCCCTACCTACACCGGGGAGCTGTTTTTT	CASSPASGSPTYTGELFF
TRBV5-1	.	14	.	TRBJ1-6	TGCGCCAGCAGCTCCGTTGAGTTAAATTCACCCCTCCACTTT	CASSSVELNSPLHF
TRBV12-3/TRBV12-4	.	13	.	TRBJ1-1	TGTGCCACAATGACAGGAGCGAACACTGAAGCTTTCTTT	CATMTGANTEAFF
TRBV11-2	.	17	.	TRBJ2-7	TGTGCCAGCAGCCCCATCGCCAGGGACACCCGGGACTACGAGCAGTACTTC	CASSPIARDTRDYEQYF
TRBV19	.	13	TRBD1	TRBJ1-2	TGTGCCAGTAGTATGGAACAGGGGGACGGCTACACCTTC	CASSMEQGDGYTF
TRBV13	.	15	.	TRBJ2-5	TGTGCCAGCAGCTTAGGGGACAGGAGGGGGGAGACCCAGTACTTC	CASSLGDRRGETQYF
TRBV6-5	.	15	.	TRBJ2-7	TGTGCCAGCAGTTATTCAGGGCGATTCTCCTACGAGCAGTACTTC	CASSYSGRFSYEQYF
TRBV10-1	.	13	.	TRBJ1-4	TGCGCCAGCAGGCCCGGGGTAAATGAAAAACTGTTTTTT	CASRPGVNEKLFF
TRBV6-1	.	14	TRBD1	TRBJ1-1	TGTGCCAGCAGTGAAGCGGGACAGGGGACTGAAGCTTTCTTT	CASSEAGQGTEAFF
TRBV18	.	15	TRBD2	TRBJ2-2	TGTGCCAGCTCATCTAGCGGGAGTCCCGCCGGGGAGCTGTTTTTT	CASSSSGSPAGELFF
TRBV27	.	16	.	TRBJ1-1	TGTGCCAGCAGTTCTCGTACCAGATCCATGAACACTGAAGCTTTCTTT	CASSSRTRSMNTEAFF
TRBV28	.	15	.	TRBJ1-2	TGTGCCAGCAGACGGGGGGGGACTCTTGGCTCGGACTGCACCTTC	CASRRGGTLGSDCTF
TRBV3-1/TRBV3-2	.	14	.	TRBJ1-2	TGTGCCAGCAGCCAAGATTTGGGGGGCTATGGCTACACCTTC	CASSQDLGGYGYTF
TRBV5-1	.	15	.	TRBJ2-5	TGCGCCAGCAGCAGAGAGGACAGCTTGCAAGAGACCCAGTACTTC	CASSREDSLQETQYF
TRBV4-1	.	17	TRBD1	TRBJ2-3	TGCGCCAGCAGCCCGTCGGGGAGACAGGGGGGCACAGATACGCAGTATTTT	CASSPSGRQGGTDTQYF
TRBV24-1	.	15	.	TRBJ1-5	TGTGCCACCAGTGATTCTACAGGCTCCGGTCAGCCCCAGCATTTT	CATSDSTGSGQPQHF
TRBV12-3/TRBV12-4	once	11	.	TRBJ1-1	TGTGCCAGCAGGAAGAACACTGAAGCTTTCTTT	CASRKNTEAFF
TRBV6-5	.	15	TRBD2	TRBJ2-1	TGTGCCAGCAGCCGGACTAGCGGGAGGCACGATGAGCAGTTCTTC	CASSRTSGRHDEQFF
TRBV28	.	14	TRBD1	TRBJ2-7	TGTGCCAGCAGTCGTCAGGGGGCGACGTACGAGCAGTACTTC	CASSRQGATYEQYF
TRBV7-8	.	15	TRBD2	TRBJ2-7	TGTGCCAGCAGCTTAAGGACTAGCGGGAGATACGAGCAGTACTTC	CASSLRTSGRYEQYF
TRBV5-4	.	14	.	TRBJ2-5	TGTGCCAGCAGCCCGGGGACCCACCAAGAGACCCAGTACTTC	CASSPGTHQETQYF
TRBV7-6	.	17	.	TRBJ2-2	TGTGCCAGCAGCTTAAACACAGGACGCATGAACACCGGGGAGCTGTTTTTT	CASSLNTGRMNTGELFF
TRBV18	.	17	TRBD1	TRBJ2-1	TGTGCCAGCTCACCACCGGGAGGGACAGGGGTCTACAATGAGCAGTTCTTC	CASSPPGGTGVYNEQFF
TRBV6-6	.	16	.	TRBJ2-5	TGTGCCAGCAGTTACTTAACAGGACCCCAGGGAGAGACCCAGTACTTC	CASSYLTGPQGETQYF
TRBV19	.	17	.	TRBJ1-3	TGTGCCAGTAGTATATCGTCGAGGACGGCTTCTGGAAACACCATATATTTT	CASSISSRTASGNTIYF
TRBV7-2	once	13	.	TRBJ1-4	TGTGCCAGCAGAAGACCGGGGAATGAAAAACTGTTTTTT	CASRRPGNEKLFF
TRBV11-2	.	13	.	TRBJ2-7	TGTGCCAGCAGCTTAGGCGACCAGTACGAGCAGTACTTC	CASSLGDQYEQYF
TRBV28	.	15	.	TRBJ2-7	TGTGCCAGCAGTTTGGTCTGGGAGAGCTCCTACGAGCAGTACTTC	CASSLVWESSYEQYF
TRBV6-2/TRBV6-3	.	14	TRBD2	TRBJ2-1	TGTGCCAGCAGTAGGACTAGCGAATACAATGAGCAGTTCTTC	CASSRTSEYNEQFF
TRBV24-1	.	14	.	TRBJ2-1	TGTGCCACCAGAGACAGTTTTGAGGTGGATGAGCAGTTCTTC	CATRDSFEVDEQFF